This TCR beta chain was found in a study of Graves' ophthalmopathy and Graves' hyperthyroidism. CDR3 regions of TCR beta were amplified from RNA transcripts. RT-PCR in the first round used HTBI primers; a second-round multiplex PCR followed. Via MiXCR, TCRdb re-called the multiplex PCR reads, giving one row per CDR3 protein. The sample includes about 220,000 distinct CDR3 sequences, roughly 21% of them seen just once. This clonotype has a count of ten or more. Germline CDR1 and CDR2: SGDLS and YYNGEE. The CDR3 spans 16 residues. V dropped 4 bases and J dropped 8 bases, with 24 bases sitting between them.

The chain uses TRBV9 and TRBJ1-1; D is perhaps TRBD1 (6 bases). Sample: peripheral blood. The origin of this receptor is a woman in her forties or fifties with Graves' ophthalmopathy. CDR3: CASSISAGARGGEAFF. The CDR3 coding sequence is TGTGCCAGCAGCATCTCAGCGGGGGCACGCGGAGGGGAAGCTTTCTTT.